The text below deals with one T cell receptor (beta chain). Participants were aged roughly 18 to 90 years from roughly 25 US areas. Looked up from germline, CDR1 is MNHEY and CDR2 is SVGAGI. V lost 6 bases and J 1 base, leaving 9 bases between the germline ends. The CDR3 is 13 residues long. This record comes from a study of blood T cell repertoires in COVID-19. Overall study: The origin of the acute and convalescent COVID-19 samples was the United States, Italy and Spain.

In the authors' workflow: Cell counts per sample came from amplifying reference gene primers. The assay was immunoSEQ multiplex PCR, and TCRdb's table has in-frame clones only and misses some. V and J calls and clone size follow that table, whereas D and trimming were derived from the DNA. The sample yields 210,000 or so clones, 80% seen once. Material: PBMCs or T cells enriched from blood (not recorded which). The sequence was collected from a man aged 25 to 40 with acute COVID-19. V and J are TRBV6-5 and TRBJ1-1; D is uncertain. The CDR3 sequence: CASRFGENTEAFF. The DNA of the CDR3 is TGTGCCAGCAGATTTGGAGAGAACACTGAAGCTTTCTTT.